This TCR beta chain was profiled in a study of blood T cell repertoires in COVID-19. As for the study in general: Collection of acute and convalescent COVID-19 samples took place in the United States, Italy and Spain. Nucleic acid was either cDNA or gDNA, and it came from T cells, B-cell-depleted T cells, or PBMCs.

Per the authors' pipeline: Nucleated cell counts were estimated from reference gene primer amplification. Profiling relied on immunoSEQ multiplex PCR, and the TCRdb table lists in-frame clones only, not all of them. The V and J calls and clone size are taken from that table; D and trimming were inferred from the DNA. Among approximately 230,000 clones listed, 70% to 90% were seen once. V lost 0 bases to trimming and J lost 7 bases, with 7 bases between them. This CDR3 has 13 amino acids. The material sequenced was peripheral blood. J is TRBJ2-1 and V is TRBV23-1, with D possibly matching TRBD1 (6 bases). TRBV23-1 is given ORF status, its function remaining uncertain. The TCR sequence derives from a woman under 40 with COVID-19, enrolled during active disease. The CDR3 here is CASSQSRGNEQFF. As DNA, the CDR3 is TGCGCCAGCAGTCAATCGAGGGGGAATGAGCAGTTCTTC.